This TCR beta chain comes out of a study of control samples from healthy donors and cancer patients. The data were produced by immunoSEQ multiplex PCR, yet TCRdb's version contains in-frame clones alone and is incomplete. The sample lists about 130,000 clones, about 95% occurring once. V was pared by 1 base and J by 0 bases, with 7 bases between. This CDR3 region has 14 residues. CDR1 and CDR2 from the germline V gene are SGHDT and YYEEEE. The TCR sequence derives from a man aged 55-75 years with colorectal cancer. V gene TRBV5-6 combines with J gene TRBJ1-1; the D is unclear. The sample consisted of PBMCs. The CDR3 coding sequence is TGTGCCAGCAGCTTGTGGACGGTGAACACTGAAGCTTTCTTT. Protein sequence: CASSLWTVNTEAFF.